The 30 T cell receptor beta chains listed next were all sequenced from one sample in a study of cytomegalovirus exposure and HLA in healthy donors (TCRdb year 2017). Receptors were amplified or captured by the immunoSEQ multiplex PCR assay. For the multiplex PCR, a mixture combining 60 forward primers for TCR Vbeta segments and 13 reverse primers for TCR Jbeta segments was used. This immuneACCESS table, as held by TCRdb, lists in-frame sequences with V and J called but not all clones. Of the missing ones, under half trace to an unresolved V gene in checked studies; the others have no known cause. The sample has some 190,000 clones on record, approximately 77% of them singletons. The leading ten clones occupy approximately 3.6% of the sample. Sample: PBMCs. The receptors derive from a man between 35 and 55 years old in good health and CMV-seropositive.

The CDR3 is CASSLGNRVTYNEQFF. The CDR3 nucleotides are TGTGCCAGCAGCTTAGGAAACAGGGTAACCTACAATGAGCAGTTCTTC. The chain uses TRBV5-4 and TRBJ2-1, with D perhaps matching TRBD1 (6 bases). Germline assignment: CDR1 SGHNT and CDR2 YYREEE (reference sequence). V was cut by 2 bases and J by 2 bases, with 14 bases left in between. The CDR3 loop spans 16 amino acids.

The chain joins TRBV12-5 to TRBJ2-7, with D possibly being TRBD2 (7 bases). V was clipped by 7 bases and J by 6 bases, with 19 bases between them. Germline V gives CDR1 LGHNT, CDR2 FRNRAP. The CDR3 runs 14 residues. The CDR3 here is CASEPAQGGGEQYF. The CDR3 DNA is TGTGCTAGTGAACCAGCACAGGGCGGGGGCGAGCAGTACTTC.

The chain couples TRBV7-9 to TRBJ1-2; D is perhaps TRBD1 (5 bases). V was shortened by 0 bases and J by 5 bases, with 10 bases between the two germline ends. CDR1 and CDR2 from the germline V gene are SEHNR and FQNEAQ (reference sequence). The CDR3 spans 14 residues. The CDR3 sequence: CASSLASGGYGYTF. The CDR3 region has the DNA TGTGCCAGCAGCTTAGCCTCGGGGGGGTATGGCTACACCTTC.

This clone has a handful of counts. At one end, the junction sequence differs from germline, possibly due to a read error. The J gene is TRBJ1-1, the V gene TRBV7-9, with no clear D. The CDR3 is 13 residues long. CDR1 and CDR2 (germline): SEHNR, FQNEAQ (reference sequence). The CDR3 DNA follows: TGTGCCAGCAGCCTAGCGGGAGACACTGAAGCTTTCTTT. Its translation is CASSLAGDTEAFF.

The J gene is TRBJ1-1, the V gene TRBV29-1; possible D gene TRBD1, 5 bases. Looked up from germline, CDR1 is SQVTM and CDR2 is ANQGSEA. V dropped 6 bases and J dropped 3 bases, with 8 bases sitting between them. CDR3 length: 11 residues. CDR3 DNA: TGCAGCGTGGGAGGGGACACTGAAGCTTTCTTT. Translating gives CSVGGDTEAFF.

This clone was counted a few times. The chain is built from TRBV5-1 and TRBJ2-5; TRBD1 matches at 9 bases. Germline CDR1 reads SGHRS; CDR2 reads YFSETQ. V lost 3 bases and J lost 4; bases outside the gene matches: 4. This CDR3 is 14 amino acids long. For the CDR3, the DNA is TGCGCCAGCAGCTATGGACAGGGGCGAGAGACCCAGTACTTC. Amino acid sequence: CASSYGQGRETQYF.

This clone was found once. The chain carries TRBV10-3 and TRBJ2-6; 7 nucleotides line up with TRBD1. This CDR3 spans 17 amino acids. V trimming: 3 bases; J trimming: 2 bases; junction bases outside the gene matches: 7. CDR1 is ENHRY, CDR2 SYGVKD, per germline. The CDR3 is CAISDFGTGAGANVLTF. The CDR3 nucleotides are TGTGCCATCAGTGATTTCGGAACAGGGGCTGGGGCCAACGTCCTGACTTTC.

The chain has TRBV5-1 and TRBJ1-3; 7 positions match TRBD1. The CDR3 extends over 15 amino acids. Trimming removed 4 bases from V and 2 bases from J; junction bases left unmatched: 6. The V gene's germline CDR1 is SGHRS and CDR2 YFSETQ. Written as DNA, the CDR3 is TGCGCCAGCAGCGAGATCACAGGGGCTGGAAACACCATATATTTT. This translates into CASSEITGAGNTIYF.

The chain is built from TRBV9 and TRBJ2-7; TRBD2 agrees at 15 bases. Germline loops: CDR1 SGDLS, CDR2 YYNGEE. The CDR3 has 17 residues. J gave up 3 bases and V 0 bases, and 4 bases lay outside the gene matches. The CDR3, as DNA: TGTGCCAGCAGCGTAGGGACTAGCGGGAGGGGATTCTACGAGCAGTACTTC. It codes for CASSVGTSGRGFYEQYF.

This CDR3 is CASSQDGSGGTDTQYF. DNA for the CDR3: TGCGCCAGCAGCCAAGACGGAAGCGGGGGAACAGATACGCAGTATTTT. The chain links TRBV4-1 to TRBJ2-3, with TRBD2 matching 8 bases. The CDR3 loop spans 16 amino acids. Germline V gene lookup returns CDR1 MGHRA and CDR2 YSYEKL. V trimming: 0 bases; J trimming: 3 bases; junction bases outside the gene matches: 5.

V gene TRBV6-5 combines with J gene TRBJ1-1, with D possibly TRBD1 on 6 matching bases. The CDR3 contains 13 residues. Germline CDR1 and CDR2: MNHEY and SVGAGI. The germline V and J ends were trimmed by 2 bases and 7 bases, with 11 bases remaining between them. The CDR3 DNA sequence: TGTGCCAGCAGTTACGCCCCGGACAGTGAAGCTTTCTTT. Translated: CASSYAPDSEAFF.

This rearrangement joins TRBV4-2 to TRBJ2-1; D might be TRBD2 (6 bases). CDR3 size: 13 residues. The V end was cut by 3 bases, the J end by 6 bases, with 9 bases between. In germline, CDR1 is LGHNA, CDR2 YNFKEQ. The CDR3 reads CASSHLGSNEQFF. DNA for the CDR3: TGTGCCAGCAGCCACCTCGGGAGCAATGAGCAGTTCTTC.

The sample holds one count of this clone. J is TRBJ2-3 and V is TRBV7-2; D might be TRBD2 (6 bases). This CDR3 contains 11 residues. Trimming cost V 5 bases and J 11 bases, with 11 bases left between them. Germline V gene data show CDR1 as SGHTA and CDR2 as FQGNSA. The chain's CDR3 is CASSPWDLQYF. The CDR3 nucleotides read TGTGCCAGCAGCCCCTGGGACTTGCAGTATTTT.

This clone appeared once. The chain links TRBV6-6 to TRBJ1-1, with 7 bases that match TRBD1. The CDR3 runs 13 residues. Germline V gene sequence: CDR1 MNHNY, CDR2 SVGAGI (reference sequence). V trimming: 6 bases; J trimming: 7 bases; junction bases outside the gene matches: 8. The CDR3, as DNA: TGTGCCAGCAGACACTTACAGGGGAATGAAGCTTTCTTT. It encodes CASRHLQGNEAFF.

The CDR3 loop reads CASRALPGQEPPEYF. The CDR3 DNA is TGTGCCAGCAGGGCACTCCCGGGACAGGAACCCCCAGAGTACTTC. V is TRBV2 and J is TRBJ2-7, with 8 bases aligning to TRBD1. The V gene end was trimmed by 6 bases and the J gene end by 11 bases; junction bases not matched to a gene: 18. Germline-derived CDR1 and CDR2 are SNHLY and FYNNEI. The CDR3 has 15 amino acids.

The chain couples TRBV7-8 to TRBJ2-1, with 12 positions matching TRBD2. V trimming: 3 bases; J trimming: 6 bases; junction bases outside the gene matches: 15. The CDR3 is 19 amino acids. Germline loops: CDR1 SGHVS, CDR2 FQNEAQ. The CDR3 spells CASSFRPSGGAWSSNEQFF. In DNA, the CDR3 is TGTGCCAGCAGCTTCAGGCCTAGCGGGGGGGCCTGGTCTTCCAATGAGCAGTTCTTC. The whole variable domain, filled in from reference TRBV7-8 and TRBJ2-1, reads GAGVSQSPRYKVAKRGQDVALRCDPISGHVSLFWYQQALGQGPEFLTYFQNEAQLDKSGLPSDRFFAERPEGSVSTLKIQRTQQEDSAVYLCASSFRPSGGAWSSNEQFFGPGTRLTVL.

A word on this clone: The junction shows a germline mismatch at one end, possibly a read error. CDR3 bases: TGTTCCAGCAGCCCCCGGGGGGGGGCTGATGGAAACACCATATATTTT. Its translation: CSSSPRGGADGNTIYF. The rearrangement joins TRBV7-9 to TRBJ1-3, with a possible D match to TRBD1 (6 bases). The CDR3 covers 16 residues. CDR1 is SEHNR and CDR2 is FQNEAQ in the germline V gene (reference sequence).

This sequence joins TRBV11-1 and TRBJ2-1; D is perhaps TRBD2 (6 bases). Trimming left V 5 bases short and J 10 bases short, with 21 bases between. The germline gives CDR1 SGHAT, CDR2 FQDESV (reference sequence). CDR3 size: 15 residues. CDR3 sequence: CASSTGTPENGEQFF. In nucleotides, the CDR3 is TGTGCCAGCAGCACCGGGACTCCCGAAAATGGGGAGCAGTTCTTC.

A note on this clone: The sample contains more than one DNA sequence encoding this CDR3. The chain recombines TRBV5-4 with TRBJ2-7; 7 bases agree with TRBD2. J was trimmed by 2 bases and V by 4 bases; bases with no gene match: 9. This CDR3 is 15 amino acids long. Germline assignment: CDR1 SGHNT and CDR2 YYREEE (reference sequence). CDR3 sequence: CASSLRTSGTYEQYF. The CDR3 region has the DNA TGTGCCAGCAGCCTGCGGACTAGTGGGACCTACGAGCAGTACTTC. Combining the CDR3 with reference TRBV5-4 and TRBJ2-7 gives the whole variable domain ETGVTQSPTHLIKTRGQQVTLRCSSQSGHNTVSWYQQALGQGPQFIFQYYREEENGRGNFPPRFSGLQFPNYSSELNVNALELDDSALYLCASSLRTSGTYEQYFGPGTRLTVT.

This rearrangement joins TRBV6-5 to TRBJ2-5; D might be TRBD1 (5 bases). The V gene lost 2 bases and the J gene lost 7 bases, with 11 bases spanning the gap. The V gene's germline CDR1 is MNHEY and CDR2 SVGAGI. CDR3 length: 13 residues. The CDR3 region has the DNA TGTGCCAGCAGTTACCTCGAACAGGCGACCCAGTACTTC. It specifies CASSYLEQATQYF.

The chain joins TRBV11-2 to TRBJ1-4; D gene ambiguous. Germline V CDR1 and CDR2: SGHAT, FQNNGV. V lost 2 bases and J lost 8, with 15 bases in between. The CDR3 runs to 15 residues. The CDR3: CASSLRLSGNEKLFF. CDR3 in DNA: TGTGCCAGCAGCTTACGGTTGTCCGGGAACGAAAAACTGTTTTTT.

V is TRBV30 and J is TRBJ2-6; D perhaps matches TRBD1 (5 bases). The CDR3 is 16 amino acids. Trimming removed 4 bases from V and 2 bases from J, with 15 bases in between. Germline CDR1 is GTSNPN and CDR2 is SVGIG (reference sequence). The CDR3 spells CAWTKMDKAGANVLTF. The CDR3 nucleotides read TGTGCCTGGACCAAGATGGACAAGGCTGGGGCCAACGTCCTGACTTTC. Full variable domain (remainder filled in from reference TRBV30 and TRBJ2-6): SQTIHQWPATLVQPVGSPLSLECTVEGTSNPNLYWYRQAAGRGLQLLFYSVGIGQISSEVPQNLSASRPQDRQFILSSKKLLLSDSGFYLCAWTKMDKAGANVLTFGAGSRLTVL.

V and J are TRBV6-1 and TRBJ2-3; TRBD2 agrees at 7 bases. This CDR3 is built from 15 residues. The germline V gene encodes CDR1 MNHNS and CDR2 SASEGT. V lost 2 bases, J lost 5 bases, and 7 bases stayed unmatched. The CDR3 loop is CASSEPRLAVDTQYF. As DNA, the CDR3 is TGTGCCAGCAGTGAACCCCGGCTAGCGGTAGATACGCAGTATTTT.

The rearrangement joins TRBV7-3 to TRBJ2-1; TRBD2 agrees at 9 bases. Germline trimming cut 2 bases from V and 8 bases from J; bases unmatched to any gene: 4. Germline V CDR1 and CDR2: SGHTA, FQGTGA. The CDR3 covers 14 residues. DNA of the CDR3: TGTGCCAGCAGCTTAGCGGGGGGGCTCTATGAGCAGTTCTTC. Protein product: CASSLAGGLYEQFF.

The chain carries TRBV6-5 and TRBJ2-3; the D gene is possibly TRBD2 (6 bases). V lost 8 bases to trimming and J lost 2 bases, with 14 bases between them. Germline V gene sequence: CDR1 MNHEY, CDR2 SVGAGI. This CDR3 has 14 amino acids. Here the CDR3 reads CASAPGGTTDTQYF. The CDR3, as DNA: TGTGCCAGCGCCCCGGGCGGGACCACAGATACGCAGTATTTT.

The chain uses TRBV29-1 and TRBJ2-1; D unresolved. The V end was cut by 5 bases, the J end by 3 bases, with 8 bases between. The CDR3 has 12 amino acids. Germline V gene lookup returns CDR1 SQVTM and CDR2 ANQGSEA. In DNA form, the CDR3 reads TGCAGCGTTTTCCTAGTCTACAATGAGCAGTTCTTC. It translates to CSVFLVYNEQFF.

The rearrangement links TRBV9 to TRBJ1-5; tentative D call: TRBD1 (6 bases). The V and J ends lost 3 bases and 3 bases respectively, with 10 bases between them. The CDR3 is made up of 14 amino acids. Germline CDR1 reads SGDLS; CDR2 reads YYNGEE. CDR3: CASSAGQNNQPQHF. The DNA for the CDR3 is TGTGCCAGCAGCGCAGGACAGAACAATCAGCCCCAGCATTTT.

This clone occurred a few times. The genes are TRBV30 and TRBJ2-5; 7 nucleotides match TRBD2. Per the germline V gene, CDR1 is GTSNPN and CDR2 is SVGIG (reference sequence). This CDR3 contains 12 residues. V dropped 1 base and J dropped 5; count of bases not matched to a gene: 1. CDR3 protein: CAWSAAGETQYF. CDR3 DNA sequence: TGTGCCTGGAGTGCAGCGGGGGAGACCCAGTACTTC.

The genes are TRBV28 and TRBJ1-1; D gene ambiguous. CDR1 is MDHEN, CDR2 SYDVKM, per germline. The V and J ends lost 3 bases and 2 bases respectively, with 16 bases between them. The CDR3 loop spans 16 amino acids. This CDR3 is CASSFRRTVRNTEAFF. CDR3 bases: TGTGCCAGCAGTTTCAGGAGGACGGTCAGAAACACTGAAGCTTTCTTT.

This chain connects TRBV5-1 to TRBJ2-7; maybe TRBD1 (5 bases). Germline CDR1 and CDR2: SGHRS and YFSETQ. The CDR3 covers 12 residues. V gave up 4 bases and J gave up 6 bases, with 11 bases separating them. In nucleotides, the CDR3 is TGCGCCAGCAGCAAGGGGCAGGGCGAGCAGTACTTC. Translation gives CASSKGQGEQYF.